A single sample gave rise to the 8 T cell receptor beta chains below, sequenced in a study of cytomegalovirus exposure and HLA in healthy donors. Here immunoSEQ multiplex PCR was the method, and the copy in TCRdb shows in-frame clones only, minus some. The repertoire holds 130,000 or so clones, roughly nine tenths seen once, with approximately 3.3% in the top ten. The sample comprised PBMCs. These receptor sequences come from a man aged 25-40 years in good health and CMV-seronegative.

V gene TRBV2 combines with J gene TRBJ2-1; 10 bases line up with TRBD2. The CDR3 runs 15 residues. Germline loops: CDR1 SNHLY, CDR2 FYNNEI. J lost 8 bases, V lost 6 bases, and 10 bases had no gene match. As DNA, the CDR3 is TGTGCCAGCAGGGCCCGGAGCGGGGGGGCCGATGAGCAGTTCTTC. Translating gives CASRARSGGADEQFF.

Concerning this clone: At one end, the junction sequence differs from germline, possibly due to a read error. The V call is TRBV7-8, the J call TRBJ2-5, with TRBD2 identical over 11 bases. Germline V gene lookup returns CDR1 SGHVS and CDR2 FQNEAQ. There are 15 residues in the CDR3. The CDR3 sequence: CASSLAGGPGETQYF. The CDR3 DNA follows: TGTGCCAGCAGTTTAGCGGGGGGGCCCGGGGAGACCCAGTACTTC.

The sample holds one count of this clone. The chain joins TRBV13 to TRBJ2-7, with 8 bases fitting TRBD1. CDR1 PRHDT and CDR2 FYEKMQ come from the germline V gene (reference sequence). Trimming removed 5 bases from V and 4 bases from J; junction bases left unmatched: 13. The CDR3 is 16 amino acids. In nucleotides, the CDR3 is TGTGCCAGCAGCCCGGCCGAGGGGGACAGGCCTTACGAGCAGTACTTC. Its translation: CASSPAEGDRPYEQYF.

The chain combines TRBV4-3 with TRBJ2-6; D may be TRBD2 (6 bases). Germline V CDR1 and CDR2: LGHNA, YSLEER. Trimming cost V 0 bases and J 2 bases, with 8 bases left between them. The CDR3 is 16 amino acids. The CDR3 nucleotides are TGCGCCAGCAGCCAAGAGGAGGGTACTGGGGCCAACGTCCTGACTTTC. It codes for CASSQEEGTGANVLTF.

The V call is TRBV18, the J call TRBJ1-6, with a tentative D call TRBD1 (5 bases). This CDR3 is 14 amino acids long. V lost 6 bases and J 10 bases, leaving 16 bases between the germline ends. Germline lookup yields CDR1 KGHSH and CDR2 LQKENI. CDR3 bases: TGTGCCAGCTCCCTCACGGGGGTACAGTCACCCCTCCACTTT. As protein: CASSLTGVQSPLHF.

The chain uses TRBV6-6 and TRBJ1-6; D gene uncertain. Germline V lookup: CDR1 MNHNY, CDR2 SVGAGI (reference sequence). The ends were cut back, 7 bases at V and 7 bases at J, with 11 bases in the middle. This CDR3 spans 13 amino acids. The CDR3 DNA reads TGTGCCAGCATGGGCGGGTTAAATTCACCCCTCCACTTT. Protein sequence: CASMGGLNSPLHF.

The chain links TRBV12-5 to TRBJ2-7; 7 nucleotides line up with TRBD1. The germline V gene encodes CDR1 LGHNT and CDR2 FRNRAP. The CDR3 length is 13 residues. J lost 3 bases, V lost 4 bases, and 3 bases had no gene match. The CDR3 DNA is TGTGCTAGTGGTTCCAGACAGGGCTACGAGCAGTACTTC. It yields the protein CASGSRQGYEQYF. Full variable domain (remainder filled in from reference TRBV12-5 and TRBJ2-7): DARVTQTPRHKVTEMGQEVTMRCQPILGHNTVFWYRQTMMQGLELLAYFRNRAPLDDSGMPKDRFSAEMPDATLATLKIQPSEPRDSAVYFCASGSRQGYEQYFGPGTRLTVT.

The chain couples TRBV5-1 to TRBJ2-2, with 12 nucleotides matching TRBD2. Germline lookup yields CDR1 SGHRS and CDR2 YFSETQ. V dropped 4 bases and J dropped 3; count of bases not matched to a gene: 4. There are 16 residues in the CDR3. CDR3 protein: CASSAGTSGYTGELFF. CDR3 bases: TGCGCCAGCAGCGCGGGGACTAGCGGGTACACCGGGGAGCTGTTTTTT.